One T cell receptor beta chain is described in this entry. This specimen belongs to a study of brain T cells in children with intractable seizures. Only cases whose brain tissue showed the highest T cell transcript signatures were sequenced. Using immunoSEQ multiplex PCR, the repertoire was profiled, and TCRdb retains in-frame clones only, with some absent. Found here are roughly 120,000 clones, 94% of them singletons; the top ten hold approximately 3.9%. V was pared by 5 bases and J by 8 bases, with 16 bases of the junction left unmatched. The CDR3 runs 17 residues. Per germline, CDR1 SEHNR and CDR2 FQNEAQ (reference sequence).

This TCR derives from a boy under two years old with hemimegalencephaly and intractable seizures. The starting material was peripheral blood, obtained at surgery. The J gene is TRBJ2-1, the V gene TRBV7-9; 9 bases line up with TRBD1. In nucleotides, the CDR3 is TGTGCCAGCAGCCGTTCTTATAACCGGGACAGGGCGCATGAGCAGTTCTTC. Translating gives CASSRSYNRDRAHEQFF.